The T cell receptor (beta chain) under discussion was sequenced for a study of identical twins. Study outcomes and limitations: With monozygotic twins, out-of-frame TCR alpha sharing exceeded what models estimated. It was possible that invariant MAIT and iNKT cells partly confounded the zero-insertion analyses.

CDR3 length equals 15 residues. In germline, CDR1 is DFQATT, CDR2 SNEGSKA (reference sequence). After removal of 0 bases from V and 3 bases from J, the junction contained 5 bases not matched to a gene. Of note for this clonotype: Its specificity is unknown.

MiXCR, applied by TCRdb to the 5' RACE reads, yields one record per CDR3 protein. The repertoire has under 300,000 distinct CDR3 sequences, about an eighth of them found once; the top ten carry 3.5% to 5%. These same data were also listed under a study on yellow fever vaccine responses in identical twins.

The sequencing sample was made of memory (CD45RO+) T cells sorted from blood. This chain uses TRBV20-1 with TRBJ2-1, with 7 bases matching TRBD1. The origin of this receptor is a woman younger than 30 in good health. The CDR3 sequence: CSARETGKDYNEQFF. Written as DNA, the CDR3 is TGCAGTGCTAGAGAGACAGGGAAGGACTACAATGAGCAGTTCTTC.